This T cell receptor (beta chain) was obtained from a study of CD4 T cells in relation to SARS-CoV-2 and coronaviruses (dated by TCRdb to about 2021). With regard to the full study: The ViraFEST assay cultured PBMCs with antigen for nine to eleven days, then sequenced TCR beta CDR3s to find antigen-specific clonal expansions. The negative reference condition was either a culture with an HIV-1 Nef peptide pool or a culture with no peptide. Using patient-derived lymphoblastoid cell lines, the shared crossreactive spike epitopes were mapped to their HLA restriction. Memory CD4+ T cell crossreactivity between SARS-CoV-2 and common cold coronavirus spike proteins was assessed at the TCR clonotype level in the study. The Adaptive Biotechnologies TCR-sequencing kit was used to sequence samples from three pre-COVID donors and the naive versus memory experiments, while other data came from Illumina-based sequencing. A different, Illumina-based TCR-beta assay was used to sequence expansion assays from other donors in the study.

Results and caveats for the whole study, not just this receptor: Roughly 64% of donors had memory CD4+ clonotypes that crossrecognized SARS-CoV-2 and at least one common cold coronavirus spike. Compared with monoreactive clones, crossreactive clones had significantly weaker SARS-CoV-2-driven expansion, a result consistent with antigenic imprinting. Pre-pandemic and post-infection samples were not both contributed by any donor, so tracing of the source of pre-existing responses was limited. Small numbers of patients and of tested TCRs limited the study. Crossreactivity analysis was centred on spike protein, so crossreactivity against other viral proteins was not assessed.

Preparation of the library involved the immunoSEQ multiplex PCR assay. Per the source publication's procedure: During preprocessing, nonproductive sequences were removed, along with CDR3s that did not begin with C, did not end with F or W, or were shorter than 7 amino acids. Antigen-specific clonotypes were called with the MANAFEST web app, based on expansion relative to reference and other culture wells. A clone counted as positive if significantly expanded in 2 of 3 replicate wells versus the reference culture at FDR below 0.05. A further requirement for positive clones was significant expansion compared with all other tandem wells, along with an odds ratio above 5. After three terminal residues were trimmed from each end, CDR3 homology was quantified as pairwise Levenshtein distance using the stringdist R package. Sourced from immuneACCESS, this table was stored by TCRdb with only in-frame sequences that have V and J called. A share of the clones is absent; for the studies checked, an unresolved V gene accounts for under half, and the remainder has no known explanation. The V and J calls and clone size were taken over from that table, and D and trimming were inferred from the DNA. This sample lists around 15,000 clones; under 80% were detected once. In total, the top ten clones hold around 19% of the sample.

CD4+ T cells from unexposed donors were collected before the COVID-19 pandemic (2011-2018). After less than eleven days of culture, CD4+ T cells were isolated with the EasySep CD4+ T cell isolation kit. As cell numbers permitted, CD4+ T cells from unexposed donors were tested for reactivity to SARS-CoV-2 S and N and to four common cold coronavirus spike pools. PBMCs were cultured at fewer than 2.5 million per well in IMDM supplemented with around 4.7% human AB serum and about 9.6 IU/ml IL-2. Half of the culture medium was replaced with fresh IL-2-containing medium on days 3 and 7. In general, triplicate replicate wells were used for every peptide culture condition. Leukapheresis product for the unexposed donors was bought commercially. PBMCs were isolated from leukapheresis product or whole blood by Ficoll-Paque PLUS gradient centrifugation. The PBMCs went either fresh into the expansion assay or into cryopreservation at -140 degrees C. The QIAamp Micro DNA Kit was used to extract genomic DNA from the CD4+ T cells.

As concerns this clone: Its specific antigen is unknown. Qualities for individual bases were not recorded, and no much larger clone is one base off.

The CDR3 goes from the cysteine to the phenylalanine over 13 residues. The CDR3 DNA has 39 bases and is translated from base 1. Trimming takes 3 bases off V and 5 bases off J; junction bases not matched to a gene: 2. For CDR1 and CDR2, the germline V gene lists KGHSH and LQKENI. Sequencing input: CD4+ T cells from PBMCs, cultured in vitro. This chain is built from TRBV18 and TRBJ1-2; 8 bases in the middle match TRBD1. This sequence was found in a human donor in good health. The CDR3 has the sequence CASSPDREYGYTF. The nucleotides are TGTGCCAGCTCACCGGACAGGGAATATGGCTACACCTTC.